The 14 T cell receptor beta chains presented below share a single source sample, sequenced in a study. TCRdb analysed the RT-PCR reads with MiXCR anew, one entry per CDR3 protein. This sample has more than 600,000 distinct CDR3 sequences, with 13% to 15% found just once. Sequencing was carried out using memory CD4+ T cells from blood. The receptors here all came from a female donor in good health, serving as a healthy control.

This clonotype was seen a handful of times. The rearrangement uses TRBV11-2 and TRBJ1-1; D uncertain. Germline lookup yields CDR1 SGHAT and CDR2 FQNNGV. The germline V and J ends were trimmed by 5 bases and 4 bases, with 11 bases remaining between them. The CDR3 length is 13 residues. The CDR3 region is CASSPIHLTEAFF. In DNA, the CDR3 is TGTGCCAGCAGCCCCATTCACCTCACTGAAGCTTTCTTT.

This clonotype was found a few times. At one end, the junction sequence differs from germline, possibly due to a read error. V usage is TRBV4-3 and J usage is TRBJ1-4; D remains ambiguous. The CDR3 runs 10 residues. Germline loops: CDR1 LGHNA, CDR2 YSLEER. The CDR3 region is CASSQGMAGF. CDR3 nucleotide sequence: TGCGCCAGCAGCCAAGGCATGGCGGGTTTT.

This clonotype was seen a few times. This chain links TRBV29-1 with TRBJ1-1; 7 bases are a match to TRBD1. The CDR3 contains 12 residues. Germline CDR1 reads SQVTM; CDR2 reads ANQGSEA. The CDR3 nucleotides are TGCACCGCGATTCCAGGGGGAACTGAAGCTTTCTTT. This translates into CTAIPGGTEAFF.

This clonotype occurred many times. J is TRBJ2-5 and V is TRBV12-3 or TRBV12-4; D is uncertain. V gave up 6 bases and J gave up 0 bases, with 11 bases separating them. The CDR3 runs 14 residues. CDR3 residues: CASSDRGHQETQYF. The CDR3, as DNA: TGTGCCAGCAGCGACCGCGGACACCAAGAGACCCAGTACTTC.

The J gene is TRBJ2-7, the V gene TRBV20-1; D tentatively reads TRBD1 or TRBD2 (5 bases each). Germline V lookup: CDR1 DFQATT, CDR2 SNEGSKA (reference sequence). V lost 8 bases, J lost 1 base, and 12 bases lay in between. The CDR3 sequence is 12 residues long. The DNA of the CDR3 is TGCAGTTCAAGGGACGTATCCTACGAGCAGTACTTC. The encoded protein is CSSRDVSYEQYF.

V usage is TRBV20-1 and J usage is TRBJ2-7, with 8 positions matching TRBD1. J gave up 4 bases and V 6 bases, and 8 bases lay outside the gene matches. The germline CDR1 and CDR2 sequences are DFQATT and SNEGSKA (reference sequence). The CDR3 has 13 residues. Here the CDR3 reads CSAAAGTGYEQYF. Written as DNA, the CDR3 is TGCAGTGCGGCAGCCGGGACAGGATACGAGCAGTACTTC.

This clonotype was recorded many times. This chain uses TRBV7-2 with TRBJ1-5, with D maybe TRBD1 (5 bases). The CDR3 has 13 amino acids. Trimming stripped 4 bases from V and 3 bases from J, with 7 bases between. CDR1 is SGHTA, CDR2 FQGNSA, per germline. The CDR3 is CASSWGNNQPQHF. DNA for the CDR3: TGTGCCAGCAGCTGGGGGAACAATCAGCCCCAGCATTTT.

The chain's CDR3 is CATSSRDRGQQYF. The CDR3 DNA reads TGTGCCACCAGCAGCCGGGACAGGGGGCAACAGTACTTC. This rearrangement joins TRBV15 to TRBJ2-7, with TRBD1 matching over 12 bases. CDR1 is LNHNV and CDR2 is YYDKDF in the germline V gene (reference sequence). Trimming cost V 3 bases and J 10 bases; bases outside gene matches: 4. The CDR3 sequence is 13 residues long.

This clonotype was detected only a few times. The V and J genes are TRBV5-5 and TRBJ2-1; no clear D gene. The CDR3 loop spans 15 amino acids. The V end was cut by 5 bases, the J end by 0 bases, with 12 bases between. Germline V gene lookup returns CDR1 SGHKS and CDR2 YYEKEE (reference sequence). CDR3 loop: CASRFSPGSYNEQFF. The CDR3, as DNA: TGTGCCAGCAGGTTCTCCCCCGGCTCCTACAATGAGCAGTTCTTC.

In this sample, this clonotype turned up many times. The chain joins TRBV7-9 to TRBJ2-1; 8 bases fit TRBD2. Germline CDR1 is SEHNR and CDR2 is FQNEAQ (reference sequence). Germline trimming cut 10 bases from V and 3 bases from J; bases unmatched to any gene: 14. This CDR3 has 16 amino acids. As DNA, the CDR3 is TGTGCCACTCCCGGGTATAGCGGGACCCACTACAATGAGCAGTTCTTC. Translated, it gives CATPGYSGTHYNEQFF. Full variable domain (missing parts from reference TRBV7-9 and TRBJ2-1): DTGVSQNPRHKITKRGQNVTFRCDPISEHNRLYWYRQTLGQGPEFLTYFQNEAQLEKSRLLSDRFSAERPKGSFSTLEIQRTEQGDSAMYLCATPGYSGTHYNEQFFGPGTRLTVL.

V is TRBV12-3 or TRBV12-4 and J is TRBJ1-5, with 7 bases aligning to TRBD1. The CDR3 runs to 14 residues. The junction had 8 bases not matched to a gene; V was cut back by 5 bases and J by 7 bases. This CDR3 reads CASSPGTEGQPQHF. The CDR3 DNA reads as TGTGCCAGCAGTCCCGGGACAGAAGGACAGCCCCAGCATTTT.

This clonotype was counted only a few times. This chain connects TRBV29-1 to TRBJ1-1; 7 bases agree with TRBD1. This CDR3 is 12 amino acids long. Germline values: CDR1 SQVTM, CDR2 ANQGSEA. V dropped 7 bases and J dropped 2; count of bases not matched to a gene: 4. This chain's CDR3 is CSARDRNTEAFF. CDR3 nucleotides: TGCAGCGCCCGGGACAGAAACACTGAAGCTTTCTTT. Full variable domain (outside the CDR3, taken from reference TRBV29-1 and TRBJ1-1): SAVISQKPSRDICQRGTSLTIQCQVDSQVTMMFWYRQQPGQSLTLIATANQGSEATYESGFVIDKFPISRPNLTFSTLTVSNMSPEDSSIYLCSARDRNTEAFFGQGTRLTVV.

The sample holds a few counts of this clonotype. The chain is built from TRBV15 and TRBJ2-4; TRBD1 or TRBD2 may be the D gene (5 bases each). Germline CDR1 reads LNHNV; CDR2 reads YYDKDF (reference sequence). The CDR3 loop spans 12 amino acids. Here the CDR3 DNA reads TGTGCGACCGGGGCAGATCAAAACATTCAGTACTTC. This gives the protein CATGADQNIQYF.

The CDR3 is CASSPPRQETQYF. The CDR3 region has the DNA TGTGCCAGCAGCCCCCCGCGTCAAGAGACCCAGTACTTC. The chain employs TRBV7-8 and TRBJ2-5, with unresolved D. Trimming cost V 5 bases and J 2 bases, with 9 bases left between them. The germline V gene encodes CDR1 SGHVS and CDR2 FQNEAQ. The CDR3 runs 13 residues.